The source of this TCR beta chain is a study of patients and donors after allogeneic stem cell transplantation. This clonotype was seen a few times. TCRdb re-called the RT-PCR reads through MiXCR, storing one row per CDR3 protein. The table lists 390,000 or so distinct CDR3 sequences, roughly 17% of them singletons. This receptor was obtained from a human donor who was either an allogeneic HSCT recipient or a stem cell or donor lymphocyte infusion donor (not recorded which). It is not recorded whose cells these are; they may come from a transplant donor. Sequencing was done on a sample of blood, either unsorted or a sorted T cell fraction (not recorded which).

The CDR3 is CATSSGLAPAWDEQFF. DNA of the CDR3: TGTGCCACCAGTTCAGGACTAGCGCCCGCCTGGGATGAGCAGTTCTTC. The chain has TRBV24-1 and TRBJ2-1; 9 bases are a match to TRBD2. Trimming cost V 6 bases and J 8 bases; bases outside gene matches: 13. Germline V lookup: CDR1 KGHDR, CDR2 SFDVKD. The CDR3 length is 16 residues.